A selection of T cell receptor beta chains follows, all from one sample in a study of shared clonotypes between healthy human individuals. Sequenced by immunoSEQ multiplex PCR; TCRdb stores in-frame clones only, minus some. The sample contains some 2,100,000 clones, approximately 96% of which appear only once. The sample taken for sequencing was naive CD4+ T cells sorted from blood. All receptors come from a man aged 18 to 29 in good health. Each CDR3 is given with its conserved first and last residue. The D gene is left open where the match is weak. For some rows the clone size is stated as once, few or many, or as a class when expanded; others skip it.

>TRBV30|TRBJ1-5|once|.
TGTGCCTGGAGTGAGAACAGCAATCAGCCCCAGCATTTT
CAWSENSNQPQHF
>TRBV6-1|TRBJ1-2|once|TRBD1
TGTGCCAGCAGTGAAGCGGGCACGAGGGGGCTCGGCTACACCTTC
CASSEAGTRGLGYTF
>TRBV2|TRBJ2-1|.|.
TGTGCCAGCAGGGGTGAGTTTGGTGAGCAGTTCTTC
CASRGEFGEQFF
>TRBV5-6|TRBJ1-4|.|.
TGTGCCAGCAGCGCTTGGATGGCGGCGCCTACTACAGAAAAACTGTTTTTT
CASSAWMAAPTTEKLFF
>TRBV5-1|TRBJ2-7|.|.
TGCGCCAGCAGCCGCCCGGAAAGCCCTTACGAGCAGTACTTC
CASSRPESPYEQYF
>TRBV12-2|TRBJ1-5|.|.
TGTGCAAGTCGCTTCCAAGGACAGGGACCATCTAGCAATCAGCCCCAGCATTTT
CASRFQGQGPSSNQPQHF
>TRBV5-5|TRBJ2-6|.|.
TGTGCCAGCAGCTTGGCCCCGGGCCGCCTCTCTGGGGCCAACGTCCTGACTTTC
CASSLAPGRLSGANVLTF
>TRBV28|TRBJ2-1|.|TRBD1
TGTGCCAGCAGTTCGCCGACAGGGGGCAAAGTAAATGAGCAGTTCTTC
CASSSPTGGKVNEQFF
>TRBV28|TRBJ2-7|.|TRBD1
TGTGCCACCGACAGGGGGGACTCCTACGAGCAGTACTTC
CATDRGDSYEQYF
>TRBV7-2|TRBJ2-3|.|.
TGTGCCAGCAGCTTTTTTCACTCCTACACAGATACGCAGTATTTT
CASSFFHSYTDTQYF
>TRBV4-3|TRBJ2-6|.|.
TGCGCCAGCAGCCAGAATGTGTATGGTAACTACGAATCACCCTCTGGGGCCAACGTCCTGACTTTC
CASSQNVYGNYESPSGANVLTF
>TRBV5-4|TRBJ2-7|.|TRBD2
TGTGCCAGCAGCTTGGCAGCGGGAGCGTCCTACGAGCAGTACTTC
CASSLAAGASYEQYF
>TRBV10-3|TRBJ1-2|.|.
TGTGCCATCAGTGAGTCGGCCAGCTATGGCTACACCTTC
CAISESASYGYTF
>TRBV28|TRBJ2-7|.|TRBD1
TGTGCCAGCAGTTACGGGACAGGGAGGCACGAGCAGTACTTC
CASSYGTGRHEQYF
>TRBV7-2|TRBJ2-7|.|TRBD2
TGTGCCAGCAGCCTTAGCGGGACCTACGAGCAGTACTTC
CASSLSGTYEQYF
>TRBV10-3|TRBJ2-1|.|TRBD2
TGTGCCATCAGTCAGGGCGGAGCGGGAGTTGATGAGCAGTTCTTC
CAISQGGAGVDEQFF
>TRBV7-2|TRBJ2-7|.|TRBD1
TGTGCCAGCAGCACCCAGACAGGGATCTCCTACGAGCAGTACTTC
CASSTQTGISYEQYF
>TRBV6-5|TRBJ1-1|once|TRBD1
TGTGCCAGCAGTCCGAGGACAGGGGAGACTGAAGCTTTCTTT
CASSPRTGETEAFF
>TRBV11-1|TRBJ2-6|.|.
TGTGCCAGCAGCTTAGCGGGGCTCGGGGCCAACGTCCTGACTTTC
CASSLAGLGANVLTF
>TRBV28|TRBJ2-3|.|.
TGTGCCAGCAGTTTTGACAGGCGAGCGGATACGCAGTATTTT
CASSFDRRADTQYF
>TRBV7-9|TRBJ2-1|.|.
TGTGCCAGCAGCACGCTTGGCAATGAGCAGTTCTTC
CASSTLGNEQFF
>TRBV27|TRBJ1-1|.|TRBD1
TGTGCCAGCAGTCACACAGGGGTACGGAACACTGAAGCTTTCTTT
CASSHTGVRNTEAFF
>TRBV6-5|TRBJ2-1|.|.
TGTGCCAGCACTCGAACCCAAGACCGGGTTCAGTTCTTC
CASTRTQDRVQFF
>TRBV6-5|TRBJ1-1|.|TRBD1
TGTGCCAGCAGGAAACAGGGGGCTAAAGCTTTCTTT
CASRKQGAKAFF
>TRBV28|TRBJ2-7|.|.
TGTGCCAGCAGTTTAGGACAGCTCTACGAGCAGTACTTC
CASSLGQLYEQYF
>TRBV5-4|TRBJ1-4|.|TRBD1
TGTGCCAGCAGCTTCACCACAGGGGCTAATGAAAAACTGTTTTTT
CASSFTTGANEKLFF
>TRBV10-1|TRBJ2-7|.|TRBD1
TGCGCCAGCAGCCGGGACAGGGTGGGGGAGCAGTACTTC
CASSRDRVGEQYF
>TRBV7-9|TRBJ2-3|.|.
TGTGCCAGCAGCTTAGCATGGGAGCTTAGCACAGATACGCAGTATTTT
CASSLAWELSTDTQYF
>TRBV6-5|TRBJ2-7|.|.
TGTGCCAGCAGTTCCCCAGGGATTTACGAGCAGTACTTC
CASSSPGIYEQYF
>TRBV2|TRBJ2-1|.|TRBD1
TGTGCCAGCAGTCCGGGACAGGGGATCGGTGAGCAGTTCTTC
CASSPGQGIGEQFF
>TRBV7-9|TRBJ1-4|.|TRBD1
TGTGCCAGCAGCACGCTGGACAGGGCCAGGGAAAAACTGTTTTTT
CASSTLDRAREKLFF